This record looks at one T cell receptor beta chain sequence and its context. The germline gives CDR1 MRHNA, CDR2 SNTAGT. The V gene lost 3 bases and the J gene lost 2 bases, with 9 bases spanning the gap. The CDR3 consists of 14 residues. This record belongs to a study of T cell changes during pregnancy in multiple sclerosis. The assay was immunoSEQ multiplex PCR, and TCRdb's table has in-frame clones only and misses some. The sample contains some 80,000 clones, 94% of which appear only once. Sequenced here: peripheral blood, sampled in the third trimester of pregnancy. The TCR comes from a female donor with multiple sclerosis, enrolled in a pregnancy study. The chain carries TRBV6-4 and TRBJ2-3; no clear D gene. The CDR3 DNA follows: TGTGCCAGCAGTGAAGGAGAAGACACAGATACGCAGTATTTT. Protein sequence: CASSEGEDTDTQYF.